These 4 T cell receptor beta chains came from one sample sequenced in a study of T cell responses to AZD1222 COVID-19 vaccine. Some clones are missing from TCRdb's copy, which holds only in-frame ones; the method was immunoSEQ multiplex PCR. The sample records some 100,000 clones, around nine tenths being singletons. Sample: peripheral blood, taken on day 0 of AZD1222 vaccination. These receptors all stem from an adult in good health.

The chain recombines TRBV18 with TRBJ2-2; D tentatively reads TRBD1 or TRBD2 (5 bases each). CDR1 is KGHSH and CDR2 is LQKENI in the germline V gene. There are 14 residues in the CDR3. V lost 8 bases, J lost 4 bases, and 14 bases lay in between. The CDR3 DNA sequence: TGTGCCAGCAACCGGGACCGAATCACCGGGGAGCTGTTTTTT. Its protein is CASNRDRITGELFF.

This clone was recorded a few times. The V gene is TRBV30, the J gene TRBJ2-5; TRBD1 matches 8 bases. Germline loops: CDR1 GTSNPN, CDR2 SVGIG (reference sequence). This CDR3 spans 15 amino acids. J gave up 3 bases and V 2 bases, and 8 bases lay outside the gene matches. The CDR3 sequence is CAWSPPRGREETQYF. CDR3 DNA: TGTGCCTGGAGTCCCCCCAGGGGGCGGGAAGAGACCCAGTACTTC.

The V gene is TRBV29-1, the J gene TRBJ2-2; D not certain. The V and J ends lost 0 bases and 4 bases respectively, with 12 bases between them. CDR3 length equals 15 residues. CDR1 and CDR2 (germline): SQVTM, ANQGSEA. CDR3 in DNA: TGCAGCGTTGAAGATGCGGCTTTCTTCACCGGGGAGCTGTTTTTT. It yields the protein CSVEDAAFFTGELFF.

This chain's CDR3 is CASSLDVQGAQETQYF. Here the CDR3 DNA reads TGCGCCAGCAGCTTGGATGTCCAAGGGGCTCAAGAGACCCAGTACTTC. The gene calls are TRBV5-1 and TRBJ2-5; D perhaps matches TRBD1 (5 bases). Trimming pared 0 bases from V and 2 bases from J, leaving 14 bases between. Germline loops: CDR1 SGHRS, CDR2 YFSETQ. There are 16 residues in the CDR3.